Each of the 20 T cell receptor beta chains below was sequenced from the same sample in a study of CD4 T cells in relation to SARS-CoV-2 and coronaviruses. CD4+ T cells from unexposed donors were obtained before the COVID-19 pandemic (2011-2018). The cells were cultured for over eight days before CD4+ T cells were isolated. Antigens of these TCRs are unknown. TCRdb's table, derived via immunoSEQ multiplex PCR, lists solely in-frame clones and lacks some. The repertoire holds about 21,000 clones, with 76% as singletons. Sequencing input: CD4+ T cells from PBMCs, cultured in vitro. The receptors come from a human donor in good health.

The rearrangement joins TRBV5-1 to TRBJ2-7, with D hard to call. The V end lost 0 bases, the J end lost 5 bases, and 12 bases lay between the germline ends. CDR3 size: 14 residues. Per the germline V gene, CDR1 is SGHRS and CDR2 is YFSETQ. This CDR3 reads CASSLARPGDEQYF. Written as DNA, the CDR3 is TGCGCCAGCAGCTTGGCCAGGCCGGGCGACGAGCAGTACTTC.

DNA of the CDR3: TGTGCCTGGAGTTCCGGGACAGGGGTTATGGGCAATCAGCCCCAGCATTTT. Its protein product is CAWSSGTGVMGNQPQHF. The rearrangement joins TRBV30 to TRBJ1-5; the match to TRBD1 covers 10 bases. The CDR3 sequence is 17 residues long. The germline gives CDR1 GTSNPN, CDR2 SVGIG (reference sequence). V lost 2 bases to trimming and J lost 2 bases; unmatched junction nucleotides: 9.

A few counts support this clone. This chain joins TRBV4-1 and TRBJ1-6; D gene uncertain. V gave up 1 base and J gave up 8 bases, with 15 bases separating them. This CDR3 has 16 residues. In germline, CDR1 is MGHRA, CDR2 YSYEKL. CDR3 protein: CASSQGTDEPYSPLHF. Here the CDR3 DNA reads TGCGCCAGCAGCCAAGGGACTGACGAACCCTATTCACCCCTCCACTTT.

This clone was found a few times. The DNA for the CDR3 is TGTGCCAGCAGCAAAGGCCCGGGACTAGCGGGATCCCCTCATATCAATGAGCAGTTCTTC. Amino acid sequence: CASSKGPGLAGSPHINEQFF. V is TRBV21-1 and J is TRBJ2-1; TRBD2, the table's D call, was not compared with the DNA. TRBV21-1 is given as a pseudogene. The CDR3 is 20 residues long.

The chain uses TRBV6-2 or TRBV6-3 and TRBJ2-7; 9 positions match TRBD2. The V gene's germline CDR1 is MNHEY and CDR2 SVGEGT. The CDR3 covers 18 residues. V lost 3 bases, J lost 2 bases, and 14 bases stayed unmatched. CDR3 in DNA: TGTGCCAGCAGTTATATCCCAGGGGCTAGCGGGATTACCTACGAGCAGTACTTC. This sequence encodes CASSYIPGASGITYEQYF.

The chain is built from TRBV19 and TRBJ2-3, with 7 bases lining up with TRBD2. V lost 2 bases to trimming and J lost 1 base; unmatched junction nucleotides: 0. Germline values: CDR1 LNHDA, CDR2 SQIVND (reference sequence). This CDR3 is 14 amino acids long. The DNA for the CDR3 is TGTGCCAGTAGTATAACTAGCGGCACAGATACGCAGTATTTT. Translating gives CASSITSGTDTQYF.

J is TRBJ2-7 and V is TRBV10-2; 9 bases line up with TRBD2. Germline V gene lookup returns CDR1 WSHSY and CDR2 SAAADI. CDR3 length: 14 residues. V was pared by 4 bases and J by 1 base, with 2 bases of the junction left unmatched. In DNA, the CDR3 is TGCGCCAGCAGTGCTAGCGGGGTTTCCTACGAGCAGTACTTC. It is translated as CASSASGVSYEQYF.

The chain has TRBV3-1 (or the pseudogene TRBV3-2) and TRBJ2-7; TRBD2 matches 9 bases. Unmatched junction bases numbered 5, after V lost 1 base and J lost 1 base. The CDR3 loop spans 16 amino acids. Germline values: CDR1 LGHDT, CDR2 YNNKEL (reference sequence). The CDR3 DNA sequence: TGTGCCAGCAGCCAAGTAGCTAGCGGGGCATCCTACGAGCAGTACTTC. Protein sequence: CASSQVASGASYEQYF.

V and J are TRBV7-9 and TRBJ2-7; 9 nucleotides match TRBD2. The V gene end was trimmed by 3 bases and the J gene end by 2 bases; junction bases not matched to a gene: 5. This CDR3 has 15 amino acids. CDR1 and CDR2 from the germline V gene are SEHNR and FQNEAQ (reference sequence). The CDR3 sequence: CASSLASGETYEQYF. The CDR3 region has the DNA TGTGCCAGCAGCTTGGCTAGCGGGGAGACCTACGAGCAGTACTTC.

This chain connects TRBV6-1 to TRBJ1-6; no definite D call. V shed 4 bases and J shed 5 bases, with 18 bases lying between them. The CDR3 loop spans 17 amino acids. Germline CDR1 and CDR2: MNHNS and SASEGT. CDR3 DNA sequence: TGTGCCAGCAGTGTGACTATTAGGACTAACCATAATTCACCCCTCCACTTT. Protein product: CASSVTIRTNHNSPLHF.

The chain uses TRBV19 and TRBJ2-7, with 7 bases aligning to TRBD1. Looked up from germline, CDR1 is LNHDA and CDR2 is SQIVND (reference sequence). After removal of 7 bases from V and 0 bases from J, the junction contained 6 bases not matched to a gene. The CDR3 runs 14 residues. The CDR3 is CASMETGSSYEQYF. The CDR3 nucleotides are TGTGCCAGTATGGAGACAGGGTCCTCCTACGAGCAGTACTTC.

This clone has more than one count but fewer than ten. The chain combines TRBV24-1 with TRBJ2-7, with D uncertain. Germline CDR1 and CDR2: KGHDR and SFDVKD. V was shortened by 6 bases and J by 2 bases, with 16 bases between the two germline ends. This CDR3 region has 15 residues. The CDR3 spells CATSSSGGAPYEQYF. CDR3 in DNA: TGTGCCACCAGTTCCTCGGGCGGAGCACCCTACGAGCAGTACTTC.

V and J are TRBV3-1 (or the pseudogene TRBV3-2) and TRBJ1-5; D may be TRBD1 (6 bases). The V end lost 4 bases, the J end lost 7 bases, and 17 bases lay between the germline ends. The CDR3 contains 15 residues. CDR1 LGHDT and CDR2 YNNKEL come from the germline V gene (reference sequence). This CDR3 is CASSRDRTPGQPQHF. The CDR3 nucleotides are TGTGCCAGCAGCCGCGACAGGACGCCGGGGCAGCCCCAGCATTTT.

The chain couples TRBV18 to TRBJ2-3; D remains ambiguous. With 2 bases removed from V and 1 base from J, the gap between germline ends came to 10 bases. The CDR3 loop spans 15 amino acids. CDR1 is KGHSH and CDR2 is LQKENI in the germline V gene. The CDR3, as DNA: TGTGCCAGCTCACCAATTGGCGAGGGCACAGATACGCAGTATTTT. Protein: CASSPIGEGTDTQYF. Full variable domain (outside the CDR3, taken from reference TRBV18 and TRBJ2-3): NAGVMQNPRHLVRRRGQEARLRCSPMKGHSHVYWYRQLPEEGLKFMVYLQKENIIDESGMPKERFSAEFPKEGPSILRIQQVVRGDSAAYFCASSPIGEGTDTQYFGPGTRLTVL.

The rearrangement joins TRBV19 to TRBJ1-5; 8 nucleotides align to TRBD1. Trimming removed 7 bases from V and 1 base from J; junction bases left unmatched: 6. This CDR3 has 15 residues. CDR1 LNHDA and CDR2 SQIVND come from the germline V gene (reference sequence). This chain's CDR3 is CASKRGQESNQPQHF. For the CDR3, the DNA is TGTGCCAGTAAAAGGGGACAGGAAAGCAATCAGCCCCAGCATTTT.

This chain connects TRBV24-1 to TRBJ2-5; D perhaps matches TRBD1 (6 bases). This CDR3 is built from 16 residues. V was pared by 4 bases and J by 1 base, with 15 bases between. Germline-derived CDR1 and CDR2 are KGHDR and SFDVKD. In nucleotides, the CDR3 is TGTGCCACCAGTGACCGCCTGACAGGATCCCAAGAGACCCAGTACTTC. The encoded protein is CATSDRLTGSQETQYF.

The genes are TRBV5-1 and TRBJ1-6; 7 bases map to TRBD1. Germline values: CDR1 SGHRS, CDR2 YFSETQ. This CDR3 comprises 14 residues. Unmatched junction bases numbered 5, after V lost 3 bases and J lost 8 bases. CDR3 sequence: CASSWDSFYSPLHF. The CDR3 bases are TGCGCCAGCAGCTGGGACAGCTTTTATTCACCCCTCCACTTT. Filled out from reference TRBV5-1 and TRBJ1-6, the complete variable domain reads KAGVTQTPRYLIKTRGQQVTLSCSPISGHRSVSWYQQTPGQGLQFLFEYFSETQRNKGNFPGRFSGRQFSNSRSEMNVSTLELGDSALYLCASSWDSFYSPLHFGNGTRLTVT.

J is TRBJ2-2 and V is TRBV27; no definite D call. The CDR3 is 17 amino acids. The V end lost 4 bases, the J end lost 4 bases, and 19 bases lay between the germline ends. CDR1 MNHEY and CDR2 SMNVEV come from the germline V gene (reference sequence). The CDR3 reads CASSSPPRALGTGELFF. The CDR3 DNA reads as TGTGCCAGCAGTTCCCCCCCAAGGGCCTTAGGCACCGGGGAGCTGTTTTTT.

Only one count was recorded for this clone. The chain employs TRBV14 and TRBJ2-1; D call uncertain. Germline V lookup: CDR1 SGHDN, CDR2 FVKESK. The CDR3 contains 11 residues. Trimming cost V 4 bases and J 8 bases, with 6 bases left between them. CDR3 sequence: CASSPGHEQFF. CDR3 DNA: TGTGCCAGCAGCCCCGGCCATGAGCAGTTCTTC.

In its sample, this clone was seen a few times. The rearrangement uses TRBV11-2 and TRBJ2-1; D is perhaps TRBD2 (5 bases). The CDR3 has 12 amino acids. The V end was cut by 5 bases, the J end by 10 bases, with 12 bases between. CDR1 is SGHAT and CDR2 is FQNNGV in the germline V gene. The CDR3 loop is CASSVDSVEQFF. Here the CDR3 DNA reads TGTGCCAGCAGCGTCGATAGCGTAGAGCAGTTCTTC.